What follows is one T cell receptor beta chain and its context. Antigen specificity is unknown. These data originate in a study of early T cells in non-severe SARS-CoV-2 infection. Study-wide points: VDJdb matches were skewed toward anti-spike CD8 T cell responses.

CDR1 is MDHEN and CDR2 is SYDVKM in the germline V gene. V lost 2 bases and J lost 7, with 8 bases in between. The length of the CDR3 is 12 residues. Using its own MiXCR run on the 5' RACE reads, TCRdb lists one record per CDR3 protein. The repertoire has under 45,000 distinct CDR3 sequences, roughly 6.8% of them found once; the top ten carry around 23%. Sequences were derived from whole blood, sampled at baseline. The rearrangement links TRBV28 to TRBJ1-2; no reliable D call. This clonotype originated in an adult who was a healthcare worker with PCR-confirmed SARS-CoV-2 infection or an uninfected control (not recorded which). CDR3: CASSLTPPGYTF. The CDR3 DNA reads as TGTGCCAGCAGTTTAACTCCACCTGGCTACACCTTC.